One sample yielded the 2 T cell receptor beta chains listed below, sequenced in a study of cytomegalovirus exposure and HLA in healthy donors. 60 Vbeta and 13 Jbeta primers were used in PCR. Clones were sequenced by immunoSEQ multiplex PCR, and TCRdb holds only the in-frame ones, with some missing. Of about 140,000 clones listed, 76% were seen once; the top ten hold about 1.7%. Sequencing was performed on PBMCs. These receptors came from a female donor in good health and CMV-seropositive.

This chain connects TRBV7-7 to TRBJ1-3, with 10 bases matching TRBD1. Germline assignment: CDR1 SSHAT and CDR2 FNYEAQ (reference sequence). The CDR3 covers 16 residues. V shed 5 bases, J shed 0 bases, and the junction held 4 bases outside the gene matches. The CDR3 here is CASSAGTGVSGNTIYF. The CDR3 coding sequence is TGTGCCAGCAGCGCCGGGACAGGGGTCTCTGGAAACACCATATATTTT.

This clone is a singleton in its sample. The chain uses TRBV2 and TRBJ2-7, with TRBD2 matching 8 bases. The CDR3 has 14 residues. Germline V gene lookup returns CDR1 SNHLY and CDR2 FYNNEI. Trimming cost V 5 bases and J 3 bases; bases outside gene matches: 6. DNA of the CDR3: TGTGCCAGCAGTCCCGGGGGGGGTTACTACGAGCAGTACTTC. It codes for CASSPGGGYYEQYF.